Listed below are T cell receptor beta chains from one sample, sequenced in a study of shared clonotypes between healthy human individuals. Assay: immunoSEQ multiplex PCR; the TCRdb copy retains only in-frame clones and omits some. The sample yields more than 400,000 clones, less than 96% seen once. The sequenced sample consisted of naive CD4+ T cells sorted from blood. Receptors were obtained from a woman between 25 and 40 years old in good health. Both conserved end residues are part of each CDR3. Fields, in order: V gene, clone size, J gene, D gene, CDR3 DNA, CDR3 protein. The D gene is left open where the match is weak. The size entry is marked missing in some rows and otherwise reads once, few, many or a size class.

V: TRBV29-1
size: NA
J: TRBJ1-4
D: NA
DNA: TGCAGCGTTGGTGGGACAAAGGGGGGGACTAATGAAAAACTGTTTTTT
CDR3: CSVGGTKGGTNEKLFF

V: TRBV27
size: NA
J: TRBJ1-6
D: NA
DNA: TGTGCCAGCAGTTTAAACGCTTGGCTGGCGGCCAGGGCGGCCCTCCACTTT
CDR3: CASSLNAWLAARAALHF

V: TRBV11-3
size: few
J: TRBJ2-3
D: NA
DNA: TGTGCCAGCAGCCCACCACAGTCCGATACGCAGTATTTT
CDR3: CASSPPQSDTQYF

V: TRBV12-1
size: NA
J: TRBJ2-2
D: NA
DNA: TGTGCCAGCAGCTTTACCCTAGCGGGAGCCGGGGAGCTGTTTTTT
CDR3: CASSFTLAGAGELFF

V: TRBV19
size: NA
J: TRBJ1-1
D: NA
DNA: TGTGCCAGTAGTATCCAGCAAGTGAACACTGAAGCTTTCTTT
CDR3: CASSIQQVNTEAFF

V: TRBV10-2
size: NA
J: TRBJ1-1
D: NA
DNA: TGCGCCAGCCGTCCCCAGAACACTGAAGCTTTCTTT
CDR3: CASRPQNTEAFF

V: TRBV18
size: NA
J: TRBJ2-5
D: NA
DNA: TGTGCCAGCTCACACGACCTAGGCCAAGAGACCCAGTACTTC
CDR3: CASSHDLGQETQYF

V: TRBV18
size: NA
J: TRBJ2-3
D: NA
DNA: TGTGCCAGCTCACCACCAAACACAGATACGCAGTATTTT
CDR3: CASSPPNTDTQYF

V: TRBV28
size: NA
J: TRBJ2-7
D: NA
DNA: TGTGCCAGCAGTTTCCGGTTCGACGAGCAGTACTTC
CDR3: CASSFRFDEQYF

V: TRBV7-2
size: NA
J: TRBJ2-1
D: NA
DNA: TGTGCCAGCAGCTTAGTTCCGGGTTGGAATGAGCAGTTCTTC
CDR3: CASSLVPGWNEQFF